Presented here are 5 T cell receptor beta chains from one specimen sequenced in a study of OX40 agonist ivuxolimab in advanced cancers. The assay was immunoSEQ multiplex PCR, and TCRdb's table has in-frame clones only and misses some. This sample carries nearly 50,000 clones, approximately 78% of them seen once, and the ten largest clones take under 9.5%. The sequencing used CD4+ or CD8+ T cells sorted from blood, collected in a trial of the OX40 agonist ivuxolimab. The receptors stem from an adult with an advanced solid tumor such as melanoma, head and neck, liver or kidney cancer.

The V call is TRBV7-9, the J call TRBJ2-1; TRBD2 matches 8 bases. The CDR3 consists of 16 residues. Germline V gives CDR1 SEHNR, CDR2 FQNEAQ (reference sequence). The V gene end was trimmed by 2 bases and the J gene end by 0 bases; junction bases not matched to a gene: 3. Here the CDR3 DNA reads TGTGCCAGCAGCTTAAGTCTAGCGGGCTCCTACAATGAGCAGTTCTTC. This sequence encodes CASSLSLAGSYNEQFF.

The chain uses TRBV7-2 and TRBJ2-7; 8 bases line up with TRBD1. CDR3 length equals 15 residues. Germline CDR1 is SGHTA and CDR2 is FQGNSA. J lost 2 bases, V lost 1 base, and 4 bases had no gene match. The DNA for the CDR3 is TGTGCCAGCAGCTTAGGAGGGACAGGAGCCTACGAGCAGTACTTC. Its protein product is CASSLGGTGAYEQYF.

The rearrangement uses TRBV7-7 and TRBJ2-1, with D perhaps given as TRBD1 or TRBD2 (6 bases each). The CDR3 is 14 residues long. Germline CDR1 and CDR2: SSHAT and FNYEAQ (reference sequence). V was cut by 3 bases and J by 10 bases, with 16 bases left in between. The CDR3 here is CASSFDSGAGEQFF. In DNA, the CDR3 is TGTGCCAGCAGCTTCGACTCGGGGGCAGGAGAGCAGTTCTTC.

The rearrangement joins TRBV28 to TRBJ1-4, with D perhaps matching TRBD1 (5 bases). Trimming removed 5 bases from V and 3 bases from J, with 16 bases in between. The CDR3 sequence is 16 residues long. Per the germline V gene, CDR1 is MDHEN and CDR2 is SYDVKM. In DNA, the CDR3 is TGTGCCAGCAGTCCCCCGGGGGAGCTATCTAATGAAAAACTGTTTTTT. Encoded protein: CASSPPGELSNEKLFF.

The V gene is TRBV7-2, the J gene TRBJ2-5; D might be TRBD2 (5 bases). Germline CDR1 and CDR2: SGHTA and FQGNSA. There are 14 residues in the CDR3. Trimming took off 4 bases at V and 4 bases at J, with 13 bases between the two ends. CDR3: CASSSRAPGETQYF. In nucleotides, the CDR3 is TGTGCCAGCAGCTCGCGGGCCCCGGGAGAGACCCAGTACTTC.